The table lists the clone carrying this TCR beta chain with many counts. Antigen specificity is unknown. The data were obtained in a study of CD8 T cells in ankylosing spondylitis. TCRdb fed the 5' RACE reads into MiXCR, producing one record per CDR3 protein. The sample holds roughly 400,000 distinct CDR3 sequences, about 20% seen once. CDR1 SGHTA and CDR2 FQGNSA come from the germline V gene. V was pared by 5 bases and J by 1 base, with 7 bases of the junction left unmatched. The CDR3 is 16 residues long. Study-wide points: Made up of eight highly homologous variants, a TCR beta motif appeared characteristic of ankylosing spondylitis blood. Reportedly, significant enrichment of disease-linked clones occurred in matched ankylosing spondylitis synovial fluid.

The TCR was taken from a male donor with ankylosing spondylitis. The chain recombines TRBV7-2 with TRBJ2-4; 8 bases are a match to TRBD2. Sequenced sample: blood, either unsorted or a sorted T cell fraction (not recorded which). Written as DNA, the CDR3 is TGTGCCAGCAGCGTGGGGACTAGGGTCGCCAAAAACATTCAGTACTTC. Its protein product is CASSVGTRVAKNIQYF.